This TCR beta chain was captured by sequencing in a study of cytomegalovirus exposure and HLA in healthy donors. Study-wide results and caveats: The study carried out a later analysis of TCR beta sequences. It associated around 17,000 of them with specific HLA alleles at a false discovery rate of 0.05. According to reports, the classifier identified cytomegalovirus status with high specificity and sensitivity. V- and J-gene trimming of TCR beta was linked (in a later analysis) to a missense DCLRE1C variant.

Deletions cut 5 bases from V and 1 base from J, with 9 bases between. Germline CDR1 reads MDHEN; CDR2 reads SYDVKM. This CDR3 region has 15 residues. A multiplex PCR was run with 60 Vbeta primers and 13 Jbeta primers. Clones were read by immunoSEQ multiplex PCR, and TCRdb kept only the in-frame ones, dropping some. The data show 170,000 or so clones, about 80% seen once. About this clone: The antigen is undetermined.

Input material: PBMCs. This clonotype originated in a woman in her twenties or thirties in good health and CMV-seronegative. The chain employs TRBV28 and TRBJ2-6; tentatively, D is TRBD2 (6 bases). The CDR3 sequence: CASSRGRSGANVLTF. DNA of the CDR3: TGTGCCAGCAGTCGTGGGAGGTCTGGGGCCAACGTCCTGACTTTC. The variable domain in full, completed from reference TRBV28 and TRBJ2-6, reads DVKVTQSSRYLVKRTGEKVFLECVQDMDHENMFWYRQDPGLGLRLIYFSYDVKMKEKGDIPEGYSVSREKKERFSLILESASTNQTSMYLCASSRGRSGANVLTFGAGSRLTVL.